The rows below give T cell receptor beta chains drawn from one sample of a study of T cell clonotyping in hematopoietic cell transplantation. The assay was immunoSEQ multiplex PCR, and TCRdb's table has in-frame clones only and misses some. This table has fewer than 80,000 clones, around 94% appearing once. The sequenced sample consisted of peripheral blood mononuclear cells. The receptors derive from a man aged 45-65 years in good health. Some clones in this sample may be carry-over from other donors' samples. Both conserved end residues are part of each CDR3. D genes are given only for firm matches. Only part of the rows carry a size: once, few, many, or a class if the clone is expanded.

v_gene: TRBV6-1
abundance: .
j_gene: TRBJ2-1
d_gene: TRBD1
CDR3aa: CASIGRDRSYNEQFF
CDR3nt: TGTGCCAGCATAGGTCGGGACAGGTCCTACAATGAGCAGTTCTTC

v_gene: TRBV6-1
abundance: .
j_gene: TRBJ2-5
d_gene: .
CDR3aa: CASSETLGAGRETQYF
CDR3nt: TGTGCCAGCAGTGAAACTCTAGGTGCGGGGCGGGAGACCCAGTACTTC

v_gene: TRBV9
abundance: .
j_gene: TRBJ2-5
d_gene: TRBD2
CDR3aa: CASSVELAGELETQYF
CDR3nt: TGTGCCAGCAGCGTCGAACTAGCGGGGGAATTGGAGACCCAGTACTTC

v_gene: TRBV29-1
abundance: .
j_gene: TRBJ2-3
d_gene: TRBD1
CDR3aa: CSVDGTGGTDTQYF
CDR3nt: TGCAGCGTTGACGGGACAGGGGGCACAGATACGCAGTATTTT

v_gene: TRBV30
abundance: .
j_gene: TRBJ2-7
d_gene: .
CDR3aa: CAWSHGQGLDEQYF
CDR3nt: TGTGCCTGGAGTCATGGGCAGGGGCTCGACGAGCAGTACTTC

v_gene: TRBV4-3
abundance: .
j_gene: TRBJ2-2
d_gene: .
CDR3aa: CASSPRSNTGELFF
CDR3nt: TGCGCCAGCAGCCCCAGGTCGAACACCGGGGAGCTGTTTTTT

v_gene: TRBV11-2
abundance: .
j_gene: TRBJ2-3
d_gene: .
CDR3aa: CASSSSGSLDTQYF
CDR3nt: TGTGCCAGCAGCTCAAGCGGGTCGTTGGATACGCAGTATTTT

v_gene: TRBV5-4
abundance: once
j_gene: TRBJ2-7
d_gene: .
CDR3aa: CASSLGESYEQYF
CDR3nt: TGTGCCAGCAGCTTGGGGGAGTCCTACGAGCAGTACTTC

v_gene: TRBV5-1
abundance: .
j_gene: TRBJ2-1
d_gene: TRBD1
CDR3aa: CATSGTGVYNEQFF
CDR3nt: TGCGCCACTTCCGGGACAGGGGTCTACAATGAGCAGTTCTTC

v_gene: TRBV2
abundance: .
j_gene: TRBJ2-1
d_gene: .
CDR3aa: CASSESGVRGNEQFF
CDR3nt: TGTGCCAGCAGTGAATCTGGGGTTCGAGGTAATGAGCAGTTCTTC

v_gene: TRBV20-1
abundance: .
j_gene: TRBJ2-7
d_gene: .
CDR3aa: CSARDQAEQYF
CDR3nt: TGCAGTGCTAGAGATCAGGCCGAGCAGTACTTC

v_gene: TRBV29-1
abundance: once
j_gene: TRBJ1-3
d_gene: .
CDR3aa: CSVGQDGNTIYF
CDR3nt: TGCAGCGTTGGACAGGATGGAAACACCATATATTTT

v_gene: TRBV29-1
abundance: .
j_gene: TRBJ1-4
d_gene: .
CDR3aa: CSVEPPGLKKLFF
CDR3nt: TGCAGCGTTGAACCTCCCGGCCTCAAAAAACTGTTTTTT

v_gene: TRBV11-1
abundance: .
j_gene: TRBJ1-1
d_gene: TRBD1
CDR3aa: CASSSGDRVDEDTEAFF
CDR3nt: TGTGCCAGCAGCTCCGGGGACAGGGTAGATGAAGACACTGAAGCTTTCTTT

v_gene: TRBV6-5
abundance: .
j_gene: TRBJ1-1
d_gene: TRBD1
CDR3aa: CASSVYPGGRTEAFF
CDR3nt: TGTGCCAGCAGCGTCTATCCAGGGGGCAGAACTGAAGCTTTCTTT

v_gene: TRBV5-6
abundance: .
j_gene: TRBJ2-3
d_gene: TRBD2
CDR3aa: CASSSGLAGYTQYF
CDR3nt: TGTGCCAGCAGCTCCGGACTAGCCGGTTATACGCAGTATTTT

v_gene: TRBV6-5
abundance: .
j_gene: TRBJ1-6
d_gene: TRBD1
CDR3aa: CASSNRDSNSPLHF
CDR3nt: TGTGCCAGCAGTAACCGGGACAGTAATTCACCCCTCCACTTT

v_gene: TRBV27
abundance: .
j_gene: TRBJ2-7
d_gene: .
CDR3aa: CASSFIGQGRYEQYF
CDR3nt: TGTGCCAGCAGTTTTATTGGTCAGGGAAGATACGAGCAGTACTTC

v_gene: TRBV2
abundance: few
j_gene: TRBJ1-2
d_gene: .
CDR3aa: CASSLQWSTNYGYTF
CDR3nt: TGTGCCAGCAGCCTACAGTGGTCGACTAACTATGGCTACACCTTC

v_gene: TRBV5-1
abundance: once
j_gene: TRBJ2-7
d_gene: TRBD1
CDR3aa: CASSFYTGAGESREQYF
CDR3nt: TGCGCCAGCAGCTTTTATACAGGGGCAGGGGAATCCCGCGAGCAGTACTTC

v_gene: TRBV19
abundance: .
j_gene: TRBJ2-7
d_gene: TRBD2
CDR3aa: CASSRSGSGPYEQYF
CDR3nt: TGTGCCAGTAGTAGAAGCGGGAGCGGTCCCTACGAGCAGTACTTC

v_gene: TRBV6-5
abundance: .
j_gene: TRBJ1-5
d_gene: .
CDR3aa: CASRIDRFDLQPQHF
CDR3nt: TGTGCCAGCAGAATCGACAGATTTGATCTTCAGCCCCAGCATTTT

v_gene: TRBV5-1
abundance: .
j_gene: TRBJ2-7
d_gene: .
CDR3aa: CASSRGPGSYEQYF
CDR3nt: TGCGCCAGCAGCAGAGGGCCGGGGTCCTACGAGCAGTACTTC

v_gene: TRBV29-1
abundance: .
j_gene: TRBJ2-1
d_gene: .
CDR3aa: CSVEGAPRSYNEQFF
CDR3nt: TGCAGCGTTGAAGGGGCACCCCGGTCCTACAATGAGCAGTTCTTC

v_gene: TRBV29-1
abundance: .
j_gene: TRBJ2-1
d_gene: .
CDR3aa: CSVRLQGRYNEQFF
CDR3nt: TGCAGCGTCCGACTTCAGGGGAGGTACAATGAGCAGTTCTTC

v_gene: TRBV19
abundance: .
j_gene: TRBJ1-6
d_gene: TRBD1
CDR3aa: CASSSDRASSYNSPLHF
CDR3nt: TGTGCCAGTAGCTCGGACAGGGCGAGCTCCTATAATTCACCCCTCCACTTT

v_gene: TRBV28
abundance: .
j_gene: TRBJ1-5
d_gene: .
CDR3aa: CASSFSTGQPQHF
CDR3nt: TGTGCCAGCAGTTTCTCTACGGGTCAGCCCCAGCATTTT

v_gene: TRBV19
abundance: .
j_gene: TRBJ2-1
d_gene: .
CDR3aa: CASTRDQSSYNEQFF
CDR3nt: TGTGCCAGTACCCGGGACCAGAGCTCCTACAATGAGCAGTTCTTC

v_gene: TRBV9
abundance: .
j_gene: TRBJ2-7
d_gene: .
CDR3aa: CASSVVERSEQYF
CDR3nt: TGTGCCAGCAGCGTAGTGGAGAGGAGCGAGCAGTACTTC

v_gene: TRBV6-1
abundance: .
j_gene: TRBJ2-6
d_gene: .
CDR3aa: CAAGPGPNVLTF
CDR3nt: TGTGCCGCGGGCCCAGGGCCCAACGTCCTGACTTTC

v_gene: TRBV6-1
abundance: .
j_gene: TRBJ2-7
d_gene: .
CDR3aa: CASSIEGVPYEQYF
CDR3nt: TGTGCCAGCAGCATCGAGGGGGTACCCTACGAGCAGTACTTC

v_gene: TRBV5-6
abundance: .
j_gene: TRBJ2-7
d_gene: .
CDR3aa: CASSFRGAGSYEQYF
CDR3nt: TGTGCCAGCAGCTTTCGAGGGGCCGGATCCTACGAGCAGTACTTC